A single sample is the source of the 26 T cell receptor beta chains below, sequenced in a study of TIL therapy for anti-PD-1-resistant metastatic lung cancer. The time point: pre-treatment sample, taken before nivolumab and TIL therapy. Tumor tissue came from excised metastases, mostly pleural nodules or supraclavicular lymph nodes. Sequencing used immunoSEQ v3. This table comes from immunoSEQ multiplex PCR, and its TCRdb copy is limited to in-frame clones, with some not included. The sample holds roughly 6,300 clones; 55% to 75% are singletons and the top ten take under 20%. The specimen comprised tumor tissue, sampled at baseline. Receptors were obtained from a person aged 25 to 85 with non-small cell lung cancer.

This clone was seen more than once but under ten times. The chain joins TRBV9 to TRBJ2-5, with D unclear. CDR1 SGDLS and CDR2 YYNGEE come from the germline V gene. V was cut by 0 bases and J by 5 bases, with 11 bases left in between. This CDR3 spans 14 amino acids. The DNA for the CDR3 is TGTGCCAGCAGCGTAGGTGCGGCTGGGGAGACCCAGTACTTC. It encodes CASSVGAAGETQYF.

Of note for this clone: Other DNA sequences in this sample translate to the same CDR3. The chain has TRBV10-3 and TRBJ2-1; 8 bases fit TRBD1. This CDR3 spans 14 amino acids. Germline V gives CDR1 ENHRY, CDR2 SYGVKD. V lost 8 bases, J lost 5 bases, and 8 bases stayed unmatched. As DNA, the CDR3 is TGTGCCATCGGGACTTGGGACAGGAACAATGAGCAGTTCTTC. It translates to CAIGTWDRNNEQFF.

V gene TRBV18 combines with J gene TRBJ2-2; D not resolved. Germline loops: CDR1 KGHSH, CDR2 LQKENI. The germline V and J ends were trimmed by 0 bases and 7 bases, with 15 bases remaining between them. The CDR3 has 16 residues. The CDR3 sequence: CASSPPYRGTGGELFF. The CDR3 DNA reads TGTGCCAGCTCACCACCTTACAGAGGAACTGGCGGGGAGCTGTTTTTT.

The J gene is TRBJ2-3, the V gene TRBV18, with D tentatively TRBD1 (6 bases). Germline V CDR1 and CDR2: KGHSH, LQKENI. V was shortened by 7 bases and J by 0 bases, with 14 bases between the two germline ends. This CDR3 is built from 15 residues. The CDR3 reads CASLPWQGSTDTQYF. The CDR3 DNA reads as TGTGCCAGCTTACCGTGGCAGGGGAGCACAGATACGCAGTATTTT.

The chain carries TRBV2 and TRBJ1-1, with D perhaps TRBD1 (6 bases). From germline, CDR1 is SNHLY and CDR2 FYNNEI. CDR3 length: 12 amino acids. Trimming pared 7 bases from V and 10 bases from J, leaving 16 bases between. The CDR3 sequence: CASKPYRVGAFF. CDR3 in DNA: TGTGCCAGCAAACCTTACAGGGTTGGAGCTTTCTTT. The full variable domain, completed using reference TRBV2 and TRBJ1-1, is EPEVTQTPSHQVTQMGQEVILRCVPISNHLYFYWYRQILGQKVEFLVSFYNNEISEKSEIFDDQFSVERPDGSNFTLKIRSTKLEDSAMYFCASKPYRVGAFFGQGTRLTVV.

This clone was picked up a small number of times. The CDR3 DNA is TGCGCCAGCAGCTTCGCGGACCCGGACTACGAGCAGTACTTC. Translation: CASSFADPDYEQYF. This chain connects TRBV5-1 to TRBJ2-7; no clear D. Germline V gene sequence: CDR1 SGHRS, CDR2 YFSETQ. Trimming took off 2 bases at V and 3 bases at J, with 12 bases between the two ends. The CDR3 extends over 14 amino acids.

V gene TRBV4-3 combines with J gene TRBJ1-1; tentatively, D is TRBD1 (5 bases). Germline V gene data show CDR1 as LGHNA and CDR2 as YSLEER. The CDR3 loop spans 14 amino acids. V was trimmed by 2 bases and J by 11 bases, leaving 18 bases between them. CDR3 nucleotides: TGCGCCAGCAGCCAAAGGGGTCTCTCGAGCAGGGCTTTCTTT. It is translated as CASSQRGLSSRAFF.

This rearrangement joins TRBV30 to TRBJ2-5; the D gene is possibly TRBD2 (7 bases). V was pared by 3 bases and J by 5 bases, with 28 bases between. The CDR3 totals 18 residues. Germline loops: CDR1 GTSNPN, CDR2 SVGIG (reference sequence). The DNA for the CDR3 is TGTGCCTGGAGGGTGGGGGGAATGCGGGGGCGCCCCGGGGAGACCCAGTACTTC. This codes for CAWRVGGMRGRPGETQYF.

The DNA for the CDR3 is TGTGCCAGTAGTGTGGACAGGGGGGATACGCAGTATTTT. Its translation: CASSVDRGDTQYF. The chain uses TRBV19 and TRBJ2-3; 10 positions match TRBD1. The CDR3 runs 13 residues. CDR1 and CDR2 from the germline V gene are LNHDA and SQIVND (reference sequence). The junction had 2 bases not matched to a gene; V was cut back by 5 bases and J by 6 bases.

This clone was detected only once. The J gene is TRBJ2-3, the V gene TRBV3-1 (or the pseudogene TRBV3-2); unclear D gene. The CDR3 is made up of 12 amino acids. CDR1 LGHDT and CDR2 YNNKEL come from the germline V gene (reference sequence). Trimming stripped 5 bases from V and 5 bases from J, with 8 bases between. The CDR3 spells CASSFSQDTQYF. The DNA for the CDR3 is TGTGCCAGCAGCTTCTCCCAAGATACGCAGTATTTT.

The chain uses TRBV25-1 and TRBJ2-5, with D possibly called TRBD1 or TRBD2 (5 bases each). The CDR3 spans 15 residues. The V end lost 1 base, the J end lost 7 bases, and 16 bases lay between the germline ends. Germline V lookup: CDR1 MGHDK, CDR2 SYGVNS. The CDR3 bases are TGTGCCAGCAGTGAATTTGGGGGTAATGAGGGGACCCAGTACTTC. This sequence encodes CASSEFGGNEGTQYF.

This chain joins TRBV27 and TRBJ1-2; D is unclear. The CDR3 extends over 14 amino acids. Per the germline V gene, CDR1 is MNHEY and CDR2 is SMNVEV (reference sequence). V lost 6 bases, J lost 1 base, and 12 bases lay in between. This chain's CDR3 is CASRTNGVNYGYTF. The CDR3 DNA is TGTGCCAGCAGGACAAACGGGGTTAACTATGGCTACACCTTC.

This clone is labeled as medium-sized. The chain links TRBV6-5 to TRBJ1-2, with TRBD1 matching 7 bases. This CDR3 contains 14 residues. From germline, CDR1 is MNHEY and CDR2 SVGAGI. Unmatched junction bases numbered 13, after V lost 7 bases and J lost 8 bases. The CDR3 here is CASTGGYRGGGYTF. CDR3 sequence (DNA): TGTGCCAGCACCGGAGGATACAGGGGAGGGGGCTACACCTTC.

This clone was detected only a few times. The chain links TRBV2 to TRBJ2-6; D is unresolved. The CDR3 totals 16 residues. Germline values: CDR1 SNHLY, CDR2 FYNNEI. Trimming stripped 2 bases from V and 0 bases from J, with 8 bases between. The CDR3 protein is CASSEMGSSGANVLTF. The CDR3 nucleotides read TGTGCCAGCAGTGAAATGGGGTCCTCTGGGGCCAACGTCCTGACTTTC.

The J gene is TRBJ2-7, the V gene TRBV6-2 or TRBV6-3, with 7 bases that match TRBD2. V lost 6 bases to trimming and J lost 3 bases; unmatched junction nucleotides: 11. In germline, CDR1 is MNHEY, CDR2 SVGEGT. The CDR3 spans 15 residues. CDR3 sequence: CASSRLGLPIYEQYF. The DNA for the CDR3 is TGTGCCAGCAGCCGGCTGGGACTACCCATCTACGAGCAGTACTTC.

The chain has TRBV7-9 and TRBJ1-2, with TRBD1 identical over 8 bases. Germline loops: CDR1 SEHNR, CDR2 FQNEAQ (reference sequence). The CDR3 loop spans 13 amino acids. With V trimmed by 2 bases and J by 8 bases, 4 bases remained unmatched. CDR3 amino acids: CASSLRTGSGYTF. CDR3 nucleotides: TGTGCCAGCAGCTTAAGGACAGGGAGCGGCTACACCTTC.

The chain is built from TRBV7-8 and TRBJ2-5; possible D gene TRBD2, 5 bases. CDR3 length: 10 amino acids. V lost 5 bases, J lost 9 bases, and 7 bases lay in between. Germline V gene lookup returns CDR1 SGHVS and CDR2 FQNEAQ. CDR3 sequence: CASSPGAQYF. The CDR3 DNA is TGTGCCAGCAGCCCCGGGGCCCAGTACTTC.

The V gene is TRBV7-9, the J gene TRBJ2-1; perhaps TRBD1 as D (5 bases). V shed 5 bases and J shed 7 bases, with 9 bases lying between them. CDR1 and CDR2 (germline): SEHNR, FQNEAQ (reference sequence). The CDR3 is 12 residues long. CDR3 nucleotides: TGTGCCAGCAGCATAGGGGAAAATGAGCAGTTCTTC. Amino acids: CASSIGENEQFF.

The CDR3 spells CASSPPGQGARETQYF. Here the CDR3 DNA reads TGTGCCAGCTCACCACCGGGACAGGGGGCAAGGGAGACCCAGTACTTC. V and J are TRBV18 and TRBJ2-5, with TRBD1 matching over 12 bases. J gave up 5 bases and V 0 bases, and 4 bases lay outside the gene matches. Germline V gene lookup returns CDR1 KGHSH and CDR2 LQKENI. The CDR3 length is 16 residues. Using reference TRBV18 and TRBJ2-5 for the parts outside the CDR3, the full variable domain is NAGVMQNPRHLVRRRGQEARLRCSPMKGHSHVYWYRQLPEEGLKFMVYLQKENIIDESGMPKERFSAEFPKEGPSILRIQQVVRGDSAAYFCASSPPGQGARETQYFGPGTRLLVL.

The rearrangement links TRBV6-5 to TRBJ2-7; D unresolved. Germline CDR1 and CDR2: MNHEY and SVGAGI. Trimming took 8 bases from V and 5 from J, leaving 19 bases between them. This CDR3 region has 14 residues. The CDR3 DNA sequence: TGTGCCAGCGCTGCCCCCGAATTTCGGCACGAGCAGTACTTC. It encodes CASAAPEFRHEQYF.

Within the sample, this clone is large. The chain combines TRBV13 with TRBJ1-2, with D maybe TRBD1 (5 bases). CDR3 length: 14 residues. V shed 3 bases and J shed 0 bases, with 8 bases lying between them. CDR1 and CDR2 from the germline V gene are PRHDT and FYEKMQ (reference sequence). The CDR3 nucleotides are TGTGCCAGCAGCTTGGACATCTCTAACTATGGCTACACCTTC. Amino acid sequence: CASSLDISNYGYTF.

V usage is TRBV5-6 and J usage is TRBJ1-2, with a weak D call TRBD1 (5 bases). The V end was cut by 5 bases, the J end by 1 base, with 15 bases between. CDR3 length: 15 residues. Germline CDR1 is SGHDT and CDR2 is YYEEEE. The CDR3 DNA sequence: TGTGCCAGCAGGGGAGGGACCGCTGTTAACTATGGCTACACCTTC. Protein sequence: CASRGGTAVNYGYTF.

The chain links TRBV5-1 to TRBJ2-7, with D perhaps matching TRBD2 (5 bases). CDR1 is SGHRS, CDR2 YFSETQ, per germline. V lost 4 bases and J lost 2, with 13 bases in between. This CDR3 comprises 14 residues. The CDR3 sequence: CASSNAGKAYEQYF. CDR3 nucleotides: TGCGCCAGCAGCAACGCCGGGAAGGCCTACGAGCAGTACTTC.

This clone came up a few times. The chain couples TRBV6-4 to TRBJ1-5, with 12 bases identical to TRBD1. CDR1 is MRHNA and CDR2 is SNTAGT in the germline V gene. The CDR3 is 18 residues long. The trim removed 2 bases at V and 2 bases at J, leaving 7 bases unmatched. The CDR3 loop is CASSDPNRDRGRNQPQHF. CDR3 bases: TGTGCCAGCAGTGACCCAAACCGGGACAGGGGGCGCAATCAGCCCCAGCATTTT.

The genes are TRBV15 and TRBJ1-3; D is possibly TRBD1 (5 bases). V gave up 1 base and J gave up 0 bases, with 10 bases separating them. This CDR3 has 16 residues. From germline, CDR1 is LNHNV and CDR2 YYDKDF (reference sequence). The CDR3, as DNA: TGTGCCACCAGCAGAGCCAGGGCCAGCTCTGGAAACACCATATATTTT. Its translation is CATSRARASSGNTIYF.

The chain joins TRBV29-1 to TRBJ1-2; 8 positions agree with TRBD1. The germline V gene encodes CDR1 SQVTM and CDR2 ANQGSEA. V lost 7 bases and J lost 3; bases outside the gene matches: 10. The CDR3 is made up of 14 amino acids. DNA of the CDR3: TGCAGCGGGAGAACAGGGGGGAACTACTATGGCTACACCTTC. This codes for CSGRTGGNYYGYTF.